The sequence of this T cell receptor (beta chain) was determined in a study of cytomegalovirus exposure and HLA in healthy donors (dated by TCRdb to the late 2010s). For the wider study: A later analysis indicated that the roughly 130 validation repertoires were generated on the platform also employed for the 650 to 850 repertoires of the first cohort. The study was designed to test whether signatures of past pathogen exposure could be identified by cataloging public T cell receptors. In addition to the first cohort of approximately 650 subjects, a separate validation cohort of under 150 different subjects was used. High-throughput TCR immunosequencing, statistical association of individual TCRs with disease status, and machine learning were combined to predict cytomegalovirus infection status.

Donors formed part of the validation cohort, which comprised 95 to 150 subjects and was distinct from the first cohort of 666 subjects. As for this clone: Which antigen it targets is not known. Qualities for individual bases were not recorded, and no much larger clone is one base off.

Deletion took 1 base off V and 3 bases off J, with a span of 12 bases between the germline ends. CDR1 KGHSH and CDR2 LQKENI are derived from the germline V gene. Spanning cysteine to phenylalanine, the CDR3 consists of 15 amino acids. CDR3 DNA only is kept here, 45 bases in frame from base 1. General findings and caveats noted by the study authors: The authors suggested that the approach could potentially be generalized to other disease states and immunological phenotypes. Most TCR sequences were observed very rarely across donors, whereas some public TCRs were present in many individuals. In both the original and validation cohorts, the classifier was reported to diagnose cytomegalovirus status with high specificity and sensitivity. The study listed around 160 TCR beta chains as associated with cytomegalovirus. In a later analysis, TCRs clustered in the first cohort were found to also tend to co-occur in the 110 or so validation repertoires, with approximately 95% of cluster scores above 0. A few of the identified cytomegalovirus-associated TCR beta chains were confirmed in vitro to be specific for cytomegalovirus antigens. The validation cohort had no HLA typing available for a later analysis, so co-occurrence within that cohort was assessed over all 120 or so repertoires.

Library preparation used the immunoSEQ multiplex PCR assay. The authors' analysis ran thus. To diagnose cytomegalovirus status from the catalog of TCR beta chain sequences, a statistical classification framework was built. The source is immuneACCESS, and TCRdb retained only in-frame sequences with V and J called. Part of the clones is not carried over; for the studies checked, unresolved V genes explain less than half of this, and the remainder is unexplained. V and J calls and clone size come straight from that table; D and trimming were deduced from the DNA. The table for this sample lists 260,000 or so clones; 88% of them were counted only once. In total, the top ten clones hold approximately 0.9% of the sample.

Input material: PBMCs. This chain is built from TRBV18 and TRBJ1-1; the D gene is perhaps TRBD1, on 5 matching bases. The clonotype originates from a woman under 30 in good health and CMV-seronegative. At the DNA level, the sequence is TGTGCCAGCTCACCACTTTTCGGCAGGGACACTGAAGCTTTCTTT. Its coded protein is CASSPLFGRDTEAFF.